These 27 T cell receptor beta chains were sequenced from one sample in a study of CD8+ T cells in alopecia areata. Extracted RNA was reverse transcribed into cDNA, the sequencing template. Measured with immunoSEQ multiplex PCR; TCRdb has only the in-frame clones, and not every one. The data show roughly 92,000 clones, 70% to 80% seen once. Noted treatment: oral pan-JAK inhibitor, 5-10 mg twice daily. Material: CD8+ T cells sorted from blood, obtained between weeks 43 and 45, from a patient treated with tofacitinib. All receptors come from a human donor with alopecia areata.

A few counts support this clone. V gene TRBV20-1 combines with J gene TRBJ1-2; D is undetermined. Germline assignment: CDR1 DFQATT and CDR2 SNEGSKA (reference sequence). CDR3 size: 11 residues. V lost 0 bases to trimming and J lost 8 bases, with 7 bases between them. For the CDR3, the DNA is TGCAGTGCTAGAGATTGGGGAGGCTACACCTTC. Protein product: CSARDWGGYTF.

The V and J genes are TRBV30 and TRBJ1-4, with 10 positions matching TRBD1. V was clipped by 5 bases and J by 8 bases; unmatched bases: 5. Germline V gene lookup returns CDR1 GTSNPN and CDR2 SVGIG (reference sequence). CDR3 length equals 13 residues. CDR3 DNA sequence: TGTGCCTGGGGGACAGGGGTTGACGAAAAACTGTTTTTT. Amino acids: CAWGTGVDEKLFF.

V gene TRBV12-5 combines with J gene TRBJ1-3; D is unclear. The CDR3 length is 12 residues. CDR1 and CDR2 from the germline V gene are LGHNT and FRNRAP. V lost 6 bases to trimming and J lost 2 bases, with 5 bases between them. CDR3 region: CASGRTGNTIYF. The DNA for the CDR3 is TGTGCTAGTGGCAGAACTGGAAACACCATATATTTT.

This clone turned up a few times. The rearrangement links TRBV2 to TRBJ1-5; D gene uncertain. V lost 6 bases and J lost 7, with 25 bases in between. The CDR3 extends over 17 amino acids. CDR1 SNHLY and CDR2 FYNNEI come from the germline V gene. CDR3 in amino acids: CASSESPRPGSKQPQHF. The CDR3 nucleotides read TGTGCCAGCAGCGAATCCCCCCGGCCCGGGTCCAAGCAGCCCCAGCATTTT.

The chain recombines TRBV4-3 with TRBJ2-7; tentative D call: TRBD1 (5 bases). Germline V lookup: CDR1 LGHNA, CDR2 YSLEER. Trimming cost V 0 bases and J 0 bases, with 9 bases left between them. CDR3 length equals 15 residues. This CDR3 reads CASSQEGDPSYEQYF. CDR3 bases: TGCGCCAGCAGCCAAGAAGGGGATCCCTCCTACGAGCAGTACTTC.

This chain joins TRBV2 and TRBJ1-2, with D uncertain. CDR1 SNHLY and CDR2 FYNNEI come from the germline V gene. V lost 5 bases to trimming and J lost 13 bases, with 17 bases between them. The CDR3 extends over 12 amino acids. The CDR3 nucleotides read TGTGCCAGCAGTAGTGGGCAGGAAGTATGCACCTTC. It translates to CASSSGQEVCTF. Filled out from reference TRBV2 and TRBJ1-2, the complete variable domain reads EPEVTQTPSHQVTQMGQEVILRCVPISNHLYFYWYRQILGQKVEFLVSFYNNEISEKSEIFDDQFSVERPDGSNFTLKIRSTKLEDSAMYFCASSSGQEVCTFGSGTRLTVV.

CDR3 in DNA: TGTGCCAGCAGAGACTTGGACAGGGCCCTTGACCAGGATGGCTACACCTTC. This translates into CASRDLDRALDQDGYTF. V gene TRBV2 combines with J gene TRBJ1-2; 8 nucleotides line up with TRBD1. With V trimmed by 6 bases and J by 6 bases, 18 bases remained unmatched. The CDR3 totals 17 residues. Germline V gene lookup returns CDR1 SNHLY and CDR2 FYNNEI.

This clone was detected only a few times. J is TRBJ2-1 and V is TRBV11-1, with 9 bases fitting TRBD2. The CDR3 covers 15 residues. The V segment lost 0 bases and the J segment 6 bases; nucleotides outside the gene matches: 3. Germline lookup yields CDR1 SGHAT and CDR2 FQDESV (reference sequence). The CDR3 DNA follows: TGTGCCAGCAGCTTAGCGAGCGGGGGGCTCAATGAGCAGTTCTTC. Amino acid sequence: CASSLASGGLNEQFF.

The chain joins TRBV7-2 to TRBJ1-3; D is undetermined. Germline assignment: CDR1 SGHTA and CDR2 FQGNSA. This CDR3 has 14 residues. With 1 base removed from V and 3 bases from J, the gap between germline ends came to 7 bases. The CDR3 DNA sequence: TGTGCCAGCAGCTTAGGAGGCGTTGGAAACACCATATATTTT. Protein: CASSLGGVGNTIYF.

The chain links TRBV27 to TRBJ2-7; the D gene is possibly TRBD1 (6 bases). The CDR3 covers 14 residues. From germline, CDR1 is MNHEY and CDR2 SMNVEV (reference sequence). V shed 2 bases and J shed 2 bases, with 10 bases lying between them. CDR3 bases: TGTGCCAGCAGTTTAGGCAGGGGTGCCTACGAGCAGTACTTC. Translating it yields CASSLGRGAYEQYF.

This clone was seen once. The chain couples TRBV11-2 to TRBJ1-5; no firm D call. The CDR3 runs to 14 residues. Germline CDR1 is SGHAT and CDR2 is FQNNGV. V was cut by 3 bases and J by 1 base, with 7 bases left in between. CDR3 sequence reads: CASSLNPSNQPQHF. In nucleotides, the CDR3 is TGTGCCAGCAGCTTGAACCCGAGCAATCAGCCCCAGCATTTT.

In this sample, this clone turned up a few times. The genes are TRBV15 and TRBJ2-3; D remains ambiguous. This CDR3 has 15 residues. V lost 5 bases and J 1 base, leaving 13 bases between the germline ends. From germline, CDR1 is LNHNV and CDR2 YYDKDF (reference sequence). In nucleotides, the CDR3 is TGTGCCACCAGCGCTCTCCCAACGGGCACAGATACGCAGTATTTT. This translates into CATSALPTGTDTQYF.

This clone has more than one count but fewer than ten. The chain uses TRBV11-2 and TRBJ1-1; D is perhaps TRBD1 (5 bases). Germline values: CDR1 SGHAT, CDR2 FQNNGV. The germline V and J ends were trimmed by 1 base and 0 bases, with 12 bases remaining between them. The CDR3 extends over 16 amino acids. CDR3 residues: CASSLGPTGVNTEAFF. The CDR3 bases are TGTGCCAGCAGCTTAGGCCCGACGGGGGTGAACACTGAAGCTTTCTTT.

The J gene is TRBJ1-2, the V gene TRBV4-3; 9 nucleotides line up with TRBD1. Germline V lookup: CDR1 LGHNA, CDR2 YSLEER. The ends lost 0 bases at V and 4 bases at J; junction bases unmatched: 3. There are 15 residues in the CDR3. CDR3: CASSQEVDRGYGYTF. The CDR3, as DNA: TGCGCCAGCAGCCAAGAGGTGGACAGGGGCTATGGCTACACCTTC.

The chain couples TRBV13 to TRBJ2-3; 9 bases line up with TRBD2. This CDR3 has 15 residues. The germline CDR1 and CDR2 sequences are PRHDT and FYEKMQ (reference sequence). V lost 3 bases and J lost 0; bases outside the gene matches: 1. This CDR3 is CASSLRGGSTDTQYF. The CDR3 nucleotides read TGTGCCAGCAGCTTGCGGGGGGGAAGCACAGATACGCAGTATTTT.

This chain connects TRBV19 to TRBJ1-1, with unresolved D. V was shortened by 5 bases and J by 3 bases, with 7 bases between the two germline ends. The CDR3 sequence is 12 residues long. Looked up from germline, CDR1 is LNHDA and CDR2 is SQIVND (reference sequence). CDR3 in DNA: TGTGCCAGTAGTGGCTATTACACTGAAGCTTTCTTT. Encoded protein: CASSGYYTEAFF.

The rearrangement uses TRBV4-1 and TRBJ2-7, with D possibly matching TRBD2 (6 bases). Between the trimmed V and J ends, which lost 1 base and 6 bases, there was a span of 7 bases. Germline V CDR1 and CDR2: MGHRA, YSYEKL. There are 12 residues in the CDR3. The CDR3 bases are TGCGCCAGCAGCCAAGCGGGAGCCGAGCAGTACTTC. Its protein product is CASSQAGAEQYF.

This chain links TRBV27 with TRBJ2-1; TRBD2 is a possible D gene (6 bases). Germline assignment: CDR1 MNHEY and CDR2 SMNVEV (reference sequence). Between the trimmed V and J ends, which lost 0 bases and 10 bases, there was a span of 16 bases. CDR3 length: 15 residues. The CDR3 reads CASSLSLGTLAEQFF. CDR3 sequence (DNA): TGTGCCAGCAGTTTATCCCTCGGGACGCTAGCGGAGCAGTTCTTC.

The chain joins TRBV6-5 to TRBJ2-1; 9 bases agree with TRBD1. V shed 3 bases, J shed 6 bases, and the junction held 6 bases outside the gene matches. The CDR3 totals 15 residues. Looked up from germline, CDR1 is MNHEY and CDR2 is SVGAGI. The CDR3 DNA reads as TGTGCCAGCAGTTATAGGGACAGGGTGGGCAATGAGCAGTTCTTC. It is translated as CASSYRDRVGNEQFF.

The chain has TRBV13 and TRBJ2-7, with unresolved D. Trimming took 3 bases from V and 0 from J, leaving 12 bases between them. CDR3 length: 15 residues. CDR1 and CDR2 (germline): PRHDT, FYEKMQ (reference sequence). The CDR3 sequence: CASSFPAEASYEQYF. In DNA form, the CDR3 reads TGTGCCAGCAGCTTCCCGGCAGAAGCCTCCTACGAGCAGTACTTC.

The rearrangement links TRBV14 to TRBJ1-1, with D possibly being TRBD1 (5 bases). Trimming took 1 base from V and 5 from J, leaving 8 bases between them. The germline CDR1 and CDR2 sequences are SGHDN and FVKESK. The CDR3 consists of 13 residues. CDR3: CASSQGTKTEAFF. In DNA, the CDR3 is TGTGCCAGCAGCCAAGGGACAAAGACTGAAGCTTTCTTT.

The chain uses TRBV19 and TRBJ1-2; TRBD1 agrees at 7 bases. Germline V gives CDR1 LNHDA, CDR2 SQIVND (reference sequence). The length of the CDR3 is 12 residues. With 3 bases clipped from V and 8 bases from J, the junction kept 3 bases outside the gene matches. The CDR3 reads CASSIGQAGYTF. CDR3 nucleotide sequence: TGTGCCAGTAGTATTGGACAGGCGGGCTACACCTTC.

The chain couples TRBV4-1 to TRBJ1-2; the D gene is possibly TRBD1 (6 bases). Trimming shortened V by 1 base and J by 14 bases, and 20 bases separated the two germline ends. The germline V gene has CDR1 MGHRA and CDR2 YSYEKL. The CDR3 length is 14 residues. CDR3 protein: CASSQGGGPQGLTF. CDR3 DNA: TGCGCCAGCAGCCAAGGGGGGGGGCCCCAAGGATTAACCTTC.

CDR3 in amino acids: CASQGLLSYEQYF. The CDR3 nucleotides are TGCGCCAGTCAGGGATTACTCTCCTACGAGCAGTACTTC. The chain employs TRBV5-1 and TRBJ2-7; maybe TRBD1 (5 bases). CDR1 and CDR2 from the germline V gene are SGHRS and YFSETQ. Deletions cut 8 bases from V and 0 bases from J, with 12 bases between. The CDR3 is 13 amino acids.

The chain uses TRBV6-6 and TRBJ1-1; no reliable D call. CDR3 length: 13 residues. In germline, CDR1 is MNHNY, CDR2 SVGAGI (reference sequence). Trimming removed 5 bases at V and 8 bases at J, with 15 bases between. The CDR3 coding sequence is TGTGCCAGCAGTCAAGGTACAGCATTCGAAGCTTTCTTT. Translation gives CASSQGTAFEAFF.

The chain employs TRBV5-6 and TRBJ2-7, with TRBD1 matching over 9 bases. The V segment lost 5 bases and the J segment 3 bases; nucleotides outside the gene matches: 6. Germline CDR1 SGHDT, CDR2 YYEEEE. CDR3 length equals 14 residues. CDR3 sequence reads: CASRKDRGGYEQYF. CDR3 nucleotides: TGTGCCAGCAGGAAGGACAGGGGTGGCTACGAGCAGTACTTC.

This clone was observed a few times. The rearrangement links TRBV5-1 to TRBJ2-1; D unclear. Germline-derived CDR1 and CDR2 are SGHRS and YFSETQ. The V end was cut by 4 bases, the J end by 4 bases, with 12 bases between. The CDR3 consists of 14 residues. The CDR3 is CASSHKDVYNEQFF. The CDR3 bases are TGCGCCAGCAGCCACAAGGATGTTTACAATGAGCAGTTCTTC.